These T cell receptor beta chains were read from a single sample in a study of cytomegalovirus exposure and HLA in healthy donors. The method was immunoSEQ multiplex PCR; TCRdb's version includes in-frame clones alone and lacks a portion of them. In the table there are tens of thousands of clones, about 67% of which are singletons. Material for sequencing was PBMCs. The receptors were sampled from a man younger than 45 in good health and CMV-seronegative. Each CDR3 is given with its conserved first and last residue. Each record gives: D gene, J gene, V gene, clone size, CDR3 protein, CDR3 DNA. A D gene is named only where the DNA matches it firmly. Where a row states a size, it is once, few, many or the class of an expanded clone; other rows omit it.

>-|TRBJ1-5|TRBV19|once
CASNRDGGNQPQHF
TGTGCCAGTAACCGGGACGGGGGGAATCAGCCCCAGCATTTT
>-|TRBJ1-4|TRBV7-6|-
CASSSSAGYNEKLFF
TGTGCCAGCAGCTCCAGCGCAGGGTATAACGAAAAACTGTTTTTT
>-|TRBJ1-5|TRBV6-5|-
CASSDNKNQPQHF
TGTGCCAGCAGTGACAACAAGAATCAGCCCCAGCATTTT
>TRBD2|TRBJ2-7|TRBV27|-
CASSMGLAGVGEQYF
TGTGCCAGCAGTATGGGACTAGCGGGAGTGGGCGAGCAGTACTTC
>-|TRBJ2-7|TRBV19|few
CASSSFRANEQYF
TGTGCCAGTAGCTCGTTCAGGGCCAACGAGCAGTACTTC
>TRBD2|TRBJ2-1|TRBV5-6|-
CASSLFPPDLAGVSNEQFF
TGTGCCAGCAGCCTTTTCCCTCCAGACCTAGCGGGAGTAAGCAATGAGCAGTTCTTC
>-|TRBJ1-1|TRBV6-5|once
CASSYFEGGTEAFF
TGTGCCAGCAGTTACTTTGAGGGAGGCACTGAAGCTTTCTTT
>TRBD2|TRBJ2-1|TRBV30|-
CAWSVRSAGDPNEQFF
TGTGCCTGGAGTGTACGGTCAGCGGGAGACCCAAATGAGCAGTTCTTC
>-|TRBJ1-1|TRBV6-5|few
CASSYSYGGHTEAFF
TGTGCCAGCAGTTACTCGTACGGGGGGCACACTGAAGCTTTCTTT
>TRBD1|TRBJ2-7|TRBV7-3|-
CASSSPGQGYEQYF
TGTGCCAGCAGCTCGCCGGGACAGGGCTACGAGCAGTACTTC
>TRBD2|TRBJ2-1|TRBV10-3|few
CAISEGTRDEQFF
TGTGCCATCAGTGAGGGGACTAGGGATGAGCAGTTCTTC
>-|TRBJ1-1|TRBV5-4|-
CASSLQGDTEAFF
TGTGCCAGCAGCCTACAGGGAGACACTGAAGCTTTCTTT
>TRBD2|TRBJ2-5|TRBV14|-
CASSLAGAGDQYF
TGTGCCAGCAGCTTAGCGGGAGCGGGTGACCAGTACTTC
>-|TRBJ2-7|TRBV27|once
CASSSFSANYEQYF
TGTGCCAGCAGTTCATTTAGCGCGAACTACGAGCAGTACTTC
>TRBD2|TRBJ2-1|TRBV5-4|-
CASSFLAGSYNEQFF
TGTGCCAGCAGCTTTCTAGCGGGCTCCTACAATGAGCAGTTCTTC
>-|TRBJ1-1|TRBV5-1|-
CASSFAGSGTEAFF
TGCGCCAGCAGCTTTGCGGGTTCGGGCACTGAAGCTTTCTTT
>-|TRBJ2-2|TRBV4-1|once
CASSQALARELFF
TGCGCCAGCAGCCAAGCCTTGGCCCGGGAGCTGTTTTTT
>-|TRBJ1-5|TRBV11-2|-
CASSPGLTDSNQPQHF
TGTGCCAGCAGCCCAGGGCTCACCGATAGCAATCAGCCCCAGCATTTT
>TRBD1|TRBJ1-6|TRBV6-1|once
CASSDFRTGGSSPLHF
TGTGCCAGCAGTGATTTTAGGACAGGGGGCAGTTCACCCCTCCACTTT
>-|TRBJ2-7|TRBV28|few
CASGGGDRTAYEQYF
TGTGCCAGCGGAGGAGGGGATCGAACAGCCTACGAGCAGTACTTC
>TRBD2|TRBJ2-7|TRBV5-8|-
CASSHRGGYEQYF
TGTGCCAGCAGCCATCGGGGGGGCTACGAGCAGTACTTC
>TRBD2|TRBJ2-2|TRBV19|-
CASNWGGTGELFF
TGTGCCAGTAATTGGGGGGGCACCGGGGAGCTGTTTTTT
>-|TRBJ1-1|TRBV19|-
CASSPQVNTEAFF
TGTGCCAGTAGTCCACAGGTGAACACTGAAGCTTTCTTT
>-|TRBJ1-1|TRBV19|-
CASNPVYIVPPGGDTEAFF
TGTGCCAGTAACCCCGTCTACATCGTCCCCCCGGGAGGAGACACTGAAGCTTTCTTT
>-|TRBJ1-3|TRBV7-8|-
CASSLVRGNTIYF
TGTGCCAGCAGCTTGGTCAGGGGAAACACCATATATTTT
>TRBD1|TRBJ1-2|TRBV2|-
CASSTDRTSGYTF
TGTGCCAGCAGTACGGACAGGACCAGCGGCTACACCTTC
>TRBD1|TRBJ1-1|TRBV19|-
CASSPGGAWTEAFF
TGTGCCAGTAGTCCAGGGGGCGCGTGGACTGAAGCTTTCTTT
>-|TRBJ1-1|TRBV30|few
CAWSVGTGSTEAFF
TGTGCCTGGAGTGTAGGAACAGGGAGCACTGAAGCTTTCTTT
>TRBD2|TRBJ2-3|TRBV15|-
CATSRGLASTDTQYF
TGTGCCACCAGCAGAGGACTAGCTAGCACAGATACGCAGTATTTT
>-|TRBJ2-3|TRBV5-1|-
CASSLWEGGAIDTQYF
TGCGCCAGCAGCTTGTGGGAGGGGGGGGCGATCGATACGCAGTATTTT
>-|TRBJ2-7|TRBV4-3|-
CASSPARGIAYEQYF
TGCGCCAGCAGCCCCGCCCGGGGGATCGCCTACGAGCAGTACTTC
>TRBD1|TRBJ1-5|TRBV7-2|once
CASSPDRGGNQPQHF
TGTGCCAGCAGCCCGGACAGGGGGGGCAATCAGCCCCAGCATTTT
>-|TRBJ1-1|TRBV4-2|-
CASSQENALAGKTEAFF
TGTGCCAGCAGCCAAGAAAATGCCTTGGCAGGGAAGACTGAAGCTTTCTTT
>TRBD1|TRBJ1-1|TRBV4-3|-
CASSHGQGRNTEAFF
TGCGCCAGCAGCCACGGACAGGGTCGGAACACTGAAGCTTTCTTT
>TRBD1|TRBJ1-5|TRBV12-5|few
CASALEEGANQPQHF
TGTGCTAGTGCCCTCGAGGAGGGGGCAAATCAGCCCCAGCATTTT
>-|TRBJ1-2|TRBV29-1|few
CSVFSTANYGYTF
TGCAGCGTTTTCTCGACAGCTAACTATGGCTACACCTTC
>TRBD1|TRBJ1-2|TRBV28|few
CASSFIAGGGYGYTF
TGTGCCAGCAGTTTCATAGCAGGGGGCGGCTATGGCTACACCTTC
>TRBD1|TRBJ1-1|TRBV5-5|once
CASSLGSGGVGAFF
TGTGCCAGCAGCTTGGGTTCAGGGGGCGTAGGAGCTTTCTTT
>-|TRBJ2-1|TRBV5-1|-
CASSLESSGTPNEQFF
TGCGCCAGCAGCTTGGAGAGCTCCGGGACTCCTAATGAGCAGTTCTTC
>-|TRBJ2-7|TRBV5-1|few
CASSLSPQGSYEQYF
TGCGCCAGCAGCTTGTCTCCCCAGGGGTCCTACGAGCAGTACTTC
>-|TRBJ1-1|TRBV6-5|-
CASSTGSTGNTEAFF
TGTGCCAGCAGTACAGGGTCAACTGGGAACACTGAAGCTTTCTTT
>-|TRBJ1-3|TRBV30|-
CAWSVRSRDTIYF
TGTGCCTGGAGTGTGCGTTCTCGGGACACCATATATTTT